What follows are 23 T cell receptor beta chains derived from one specimen sequenced in a study of high-grade serous ovarian cancer treatment subgroups (dated by TCRdb to about 2021). Tumor samples were collected prior to definitive surgery or chemotherapy. The library relied on the immunoSEQ multiplex PCR assay. The clones in this table, taken by TCRdb from immuneACCESS, are in-frame only. Not every clone is retained; where verified, under half of the shortfall comes from an unresolved V gene, and the cause of the rest is unknown. The sample profile shows 5,000 to 6,000 clones; under 80% of them were found once. Approximately 6% of the sample goes to the ten largest clones. Sequenced sample: tumor tissue. The receptors originated from a human patient with high-grade serous ovarian cancer.

The genes are TRBV5-1 and TRBJ2-3; 7 bases are shared with TRBD1. The V gene end was trimmed by 0 bases and the J gene end by 3 bases; junction bases not matched to a gene: 4. Germline lookup yields CDR1 SGHRS and CDR2 YFSETQ. The CDR3 covers 15 residues. DNA of the CDR3: TGCGCCAGCAGCTTGGAACAGGGGAATACAGATACGCAGTATTTT. Protein: CASSLEQGNTDTQYF.

This chain connects TRBV14 to TRBJ2-1; 7 nucleotides agree with TRBD1. This CDR3 region has 12 residues. CDR1 is SGHDN, CDR2 FVKESK, per germline. The V segment lost 2 bases and the J segment 15 bases; nucleotides outside the gene matches: 7. DNA for the CDR3: TGTGCCAGCAGCCAAAGTCGGACAGGCGCGTTCTTC. Its protein is CASSQSRTGAFF.

The chain employs TRBV7-2 and TRBJ2-7; the D gene is possibly TRBD2 (6 bases). V shed 3 bases and J shed 2 bases, with 11 bases lying between them. The CDR3 has 14 amino acids. CDR1 and CDR2 (germline): SGHTA, FQGNSA. The DNA of the CDR3 is TGTGCCAGCAGCTTTTTGGCGGGGCCCTACGAGCAGTACTTC. It encodes CASSFLAGPYEQYF.

V gene TRBV6-1 combines with J gene TRBJ1-1, with a possible D match to TRBD1 (5 bases). V was trimmed by 7 bases and J by 1 base, leaving 10 bases between them. The CDR3 runs to 13 residues. Germline values: CDR1 MNHNS, CDR2 SASEGT. The CDR3 nucleotides read TGTGCCAGCAACAGGACACCGAACACTGAAGCTTTCTTT. Translated, it gives CASNRTPNTEAFF.

This sequence joins TRBV27 and TRBJ2-1; the D gene is possibly TRBD2 (6 bases). Germline assignment: CDR1 MNHEY and CDR2 SMNVEV (reference sequence). This CDR3 has 15 amino acids. V was clipped by 0 bases and J by 3 bases, with 9 bases between them. CDR3 DNA sequence: TGTGCCAGCAGTTTATCTAGCGGCTTCTACAATGAGCAGTTCTTC. Residues: CASSLSSGFYNEQFF.

The chain has TRBV7-1 and TRBJ1-2; D call uncertain. TRBV7-1 is designated an ORF whose function remains uncertain. The CDR3 runs to 13 residues. Trimming took 6 bases from V and 2 from J, leaving 10 bases between them. Here the CDR3 DNA reads TGTGCCAGCAGTCCTCAAACCAACTATGGCTACACCTTC. Protein product: CASSPQTNYGYTF.

The chain couples TRBV18 to TRBJ1-1, with TRBD1 as a possible D gene (5 bases). Germline V lookup: CDR1 KGHSH, CDR2 LQKENI. This CDR3 is built from 14 residues. Trimming removed 3 bases from V and 5 bases from J, with 13 bases in between. CDR3 in amino acids: CASSPGRVGTEAFF. Written as DNA, the CDR3 is TGTGCCAGCTCACCGGGCAGGGTGGGTACTGAAGCTTTCTTT. Full variable domain (rest looked up from reference TRBV18 and TRBJ1-1): NAGVMQNPRHLVRRRGQEARLRCSPMKGHSHVYWYRQLPEEGLKFMVYLQKENIIDESGMPKERFSAEFPKEGPSILRIQQVVRGDSAAYFCASSPGRVGTEAFFGQGTRLTVV.

The chain joins TRBV6-1 to TRBJ2-5; no clear D. Germline loops: CDR1 MNHNS, CDR2 SASEGT. There are 11 residues in the CDR3. The germline V and J ends were trimmed by 2 bases and 2 bases, with 0 bases remaining between them. The CDR3 is CASSEQETQYF. The CDR3, as DNA: TGTGCCAGCAGTGAACAAGAGACCCAGTACTTC.

The chain couples TRBV4-1 to TRBJ2-2; 10 positions agree with TRBD1. The CDR3 runs to 16 residues. J gave up 6 bases and V 4 bases, and 8 bases lay outside the gene matches. CDR1 and CDR2 (germline): MGHRA, YSYEKL. The CDR3 region is CASSRAGTGVAGELFF. The DNA of the CDR3 is TGCGCCAGCAGCCGGGCCGGGACAGGGGTTGCCGGGGAGCTGTTTTTT.

This clone turned up a few times. The chain carries TRBV2 and TRBJ1-1; 8 bases match TRBD1. The germline V gene has CDR1 SNHLY and CDR2 FYNNEI. The CDR3 is 15 residues long. Losses at the gene ends were 6 bases for V and 4 bases for J; bases not matched to a gene: 10. The CDR3 sequence: CASRPGQALGTEAFF. Here the CDR3 DNA reads TGTGCCAGCAGGCCGGGACAGGCGCTGGGCACTGAAGCTTTCTTT.

The rearrangement links TRBV5-4 to TRBJ2-5; 9 bases are a match to TRBD1. Trimming cost V 4 bases and J 1 base; bases outside gene matches: 5. CDR3 length: 15 amino acids. The germline CDR1 and CDR2 sequences are SGHNT and YYREEE (reference sequence). The CDR3 sequence is CASSPGQGLQETQYF. The DNA for the CDR3 is TGTGCCAGCAGCCCGGGACAGGGCCTCCAAGAGACCCAGTACTTC.

This clone appeared a few times. V is TRBV27 and J is TRBJ1-5, with a tentative D call TRBD1 (5 bases). The length of the CDR3 is 14 residues. Germline V CDR1 and CDR2: MNHEY, SMNVEV (reference sequence). The germline V and J ends were trimmed by 2 bases and 6 bases, with 11 bases remaining between them. The CDR3: CASSLLGGGQPQHF. CDR3 nucleotide sequence: TGTGCCAGCAGTTTACTCGGGGGTGGTCAGCCCCAGCATTTT.

J is TRBJ2-2 and V is TRBV2; 7 bases fit TRBD1. The CDR3 covers 16 residues. Germline V gene sequence: CDR1 SNHLY, CDR2 FYNNEI. Trimming cost V 6 bases and J 8 bases; bases outside gene matches: 15. The CDR3 spells CASRRQGTGPRGELFF. The CDR3 DNA follows: TGTGCCAGCAGGCGACAGGGAACGGGGCCACGGGGGGAGCTGTTTTTT. Combining the CDR3 with reference TRBV2 and TRBJ2-2 gives the whole variable domain EPEVTQTPSHQVTQMGQEVILRCVPISNHLYFYWYRQILGQKVEFLVSFYNNEISEKSEIFDDQFSVERPDGSNFTLKIRSTKLEDSAMYFCASRRQGTGPRGELFFGEGSRLTVL.

J is TRBJ2-2 and V is TRBV29-1; no reliable D call. CDR1 is SQVTM, CDR2 ANQGSEA, per germline. V was clipped by 6 bases and J by 0 bases, with 11 bases between them. The CDR3 is made up of 14 amino acids. Here the CDR3 DNA reads TGCAGCGTCTTAAGGACGGCGAACACCGGGGAGCTGTTTTTT. It encodes CSVLRTANTGELFF.

Only a few counts were recorded for this clone. CDR3 nucleotide sequence: TGTGCCAGCAGCCCCCTGGGGGATTCACCCCTCCACTTT. It is translated as CASSPLGDSPLHF. The J gene is TRBJ1-6, the V gene TRBV7-9, with D perhaps matching TRBD1 (5 bases). CDR1 is SEHNR, CDR2 FQNEAQ, per germline (reference sequence). V shed 5 bases and J shed 8 bases, with 10 bases lying between them. The CDR3 length is 13 residues.

The genes are TRBV6-5 and TRBJ1-2, with 7 bases identical to TRBD1. The CDR3 is 15 amino acids. Trimming removed 5 bases from V and 4 bases from J; junction bases left unmatched: 10. Germline V gene lookup returns CDR1 MNHEY and CDR2 SVGAGI. The CDR3 loop reads CASSSDRVNIYGYTF. The CDR3 DNA sequence: TGTGCCAGCAGTAGCGACAGGGTTAATATCTATGGCTACACCTTC.

The V call is TRBV5-6, the J call TRBJ2-2; TRBD1 agrees at 9 bases. Per germline, CDR1 SGHDT and CDR2 YYEEEE. With V trimmed by 4 bases and J by 4 bases, 8 bases remained unmatched. The length of the CDR3 is 16 residues. DNA for the CDR3: TGTGCCAGCAGCATATCGACAGGGGGGGTCACCGGGGAGCTGTTTTTT. Translated: CASSISTGGVTGELFF.

The chain employs TRBV6-1 and TRBJ1-6, with D unclear. Trimming pared 3 bases from V and 7 bases from J, leaving 7 bases between. This CDR3 contains 13 residues. Germline values: CDR1 MNHNS, CDR2 SASEGT. The CDR3 bases are TGTGCCAGCAGTGAGCCCACAAATTCACCCCTCCACTTT. It encodes CASSEPTNSPLHF.

The chain employs TRBV29-1 and TRBJ1-2; D unresolved. V shed 7 bases and J shed 4 bases, with 19 bases lying between them. The CDR3 totals 14 residues. The germline gives CDR1 SQVTM, CDR2 ANQGSEA. The CDR3 nucleotides are TGCAGCGCAGTGAACGTTGGGAGCGGCTATGGCTACACCTTC. It specifies CSAVNVGSGYGYTF. The full variable domain, rest sourced from reference TRBV29-1 and TRBJ1-2, is SAVISQKPSRDICQRGTSLTIQCQVDSQVTMMFWYRQQPGQSLTLIATANQGSEATYESGFVIDKFPISRPNLTFSTLTVSNMSPEDSSIYLCSAVNVGSGYGYTFGSGTRLTVV.

This clone was seen more than once but under ten times. The rearrangement joins TRBV7-8 to TRBJ2-1; possibly TRBD1 or TRBD2 for D (6 bases each). Germline V lookup: CDR1 SGHVS, CDR2 FQNEAQ. The CDR3 is 14 residues long. V dropped 1 base and J dropped 7 bases, with 11 bases sitting between them. This CDR3 is CASSLDGGGNEQFF. CDR3 DNA sequence: TGTGCCAGCAGCTTAGACGGAGGGGGGAATGAGCAGTTCTTC.

The rearrangement joins TRBV2 to TRBJ1-1; 11 positions agree with TRBD1. V shed 7 bases and J 3 bases; nucleotides not matched to a gene: 4. Germline CDR1 reads SNHLY; CDR2 reads FYNNEI. CDR3 size: 14 residues. The CDR3 nucleotides are TGTGCCAGCAAGGGGACAGGGGGTGACACTGAAGCTTTCTTT. This encodes CASKGTGGDTEAFF.

The rearrangement joins TRBV6-5 to TRBJ1-2; 12 bases map to TRBD1. The CDR3 contains 14 residues. The V gene end was trimmed by 0 bases and the J gene end by 9 bases; junction bases not matched to a gene: 2. The germline gives CDR1 MNHEY, CDR2 SVGAGI. CDR3 protein: CASSYSGTGGSYTF. CDR3 DNA: TGTGCCAGCAGTTACTCCGGGACAGGGGGCAGCTACACCTTC.

This chain joins TRBV2 and TRBJ2-4; TRBD1 matches at 8 bases. V trimming: 4 bases; J trimming: 0 bases; junction bases outside the gene matches: 2. The CDR3 has 15 amino acids. Germline values: CDR1 SNHLY, CDR2 FYNNEI. CDR3 nucleotides: TGTGCCAGCAGTGGCGACAGGGGAGCCAAAAACATTCAGTACTTC. Translation gives CASSGDRGAKNIQYF.